The 8 T cell receptor beta chains listed next were all sequenced from one sample in a study of shared clonotypes between healthy human individuals. Profiling relied on immunoSEQ multiplex PCR, and the TCRdb table lists in-frame clones only, not all of them. The sample contains roughly 2.5 million clones, around nine tenths of which appear only once. The sequencing input was naive CD4+ T cells sorted from blood. Specified subset: CD45RA+ positively selected. These TCRs come from a man between 18 and 29 years old in good health.

The chain combines TRBV6-1 with TRBJ1-5; D ambiguous. CDR1 and CDR2 from the germline V gene are MNHNS and SASEGT. CDR3 length: 15 residues. V lost 1 base, J lost 1 base, and 8 bases lay in between. CDR3 coding DNA: TGTGCCAGCAGTGAAGGCCGGAGGAGCAATCAGCCCCAGCATTTT. This gives the protein CASSEGRRSNQPQHF.

The table lists this clone with a count of one. The V and J genes are TRBV5-8 and TRBJ1-6, with 7 bases identical to TRBD1. The ends lost 4 bases at V and 13 bases at J; junction bases unmatched: 8. Germline CDR1 SGHTS, CDR2 YDEGEE. CDR3 length: 13 amino acids. The CDR3 bases are TGTGCCAGCAGCAGGGACAGTTACGCGCCCCTCCACTTT. As protein: CASSRDSYAPLHF.

The gene calls are TRBV6-1 and TRBJ2-1; 9 bases match TRBD2. The germline gives CDR1 MNHNS, CDR2 SASEGT. There are 12 residues in the CDR3. The DNA for the CDR3 is TGTGGATGTAGCGGGAGTGCCTATGAGCAGTTCTTC. Translating gives CGCSGSAYEQFF.

The chain is built from TRBV5-1 and TRBJ1-1; D not certain. Germline CDR1 is SGHRS and CDR2 is YFSETQ. V lost 1 base and J 1 base, leaving 32 bases between the germline ends. CDR3 length equals 22 residues. The CDR3 here is CASSLSGGRVAGQRSENTEAFF. Here the CDR3 DNA reads TGCGCCAGCAGCTTGTCAGGAGGGAGGGTTGCTGGCCAGAGATCGGAGAACACTGAAGCTTTCTTT.

CDR3 region: CASSPDSPGFKAFF. The CDR3 bases are TGTGCCAGCAGCCCCGACTCCCCAGGGTTTAAAGCTTTCTTT. The chain has TRBV7-2 and TRBJ1-1; TRBD1 is a possible D gene (5 bases). The CDR3 spans 14 residues. Germline CDR1 is SGHTA and CDR2 is FQGNSA. The V end lost 5 bases, the J end lost 9 bases, and 19 bases lay between the germline ends. Full variable domain (remainder filled in from reference TRBV7-2 and TRBJ1-1): GAGVSQSPSNKVTEKGKDVELRCDPISGHTALYWYRQSLGQGLEFLIYFQGNSAPDKSGLPSDRFSAERTGGSVSTLTIQRTQQEDSAVYLCASSPDSPGFKAFFGQGTRLTVV.

V and J are TRBV11-3 and TRBJ2-1, with a possible D match to TRBD2 (6 bases). The CDR3 is made up of 18 amino acids. V lost 5 bases to trimming and J lost 5 bases, with 25 bases between them. CDR1 is SGHNT, CDR2 YENEEA, per germline. The CDR3, as DNA: TGTGCCAGCAGCCTAAGACCAGGACGGGTTTCGGGGGACAATGAGCAGTTCTTC. Protein: CASSLRPGRVSGDNEQFF.

The gene calls are TRBV2 and TRBJ1-6; no firm D call. The CDR3 consists of 13 residues. Per germline, CDR1 SNHLY and CDR2 FYNNEI. Trimming pared 6 bases from V and 9 bases from J, leaving 12 bases between. CDR3 in amino acids: CASSLTVGSPLHF. The CDR3 DNA sequence: TGTGCCAGCAGCCTCACGGTCGGTTCACCCCTCCACTTT. Full variable domain (rest looked up from reference TRBV2 and TRBJ1-6): EPEVTQTPSHQVTQMGQEVILRCVPISNHLYFYWYRQILGQKVEFLVSFYNNEISEKSEIFDDQFSVERPDGSNFTLKIRSTKLEDSAMYFCASSLTVGSPLHFGNGTRLTVT.

The V gene is TRBV7-8, the J gene TRBJ1-1, with D hard to call. CDR1 and CDR2 (germline): SGHVS, FQNEAQ. The CDR3 has 14 amino acids. Trimming removed 2 bases from V and 9 bases from J, with 16 bases in between. As DNA, the CDR3 is TGTGCCAGCAGCTTACTAGTTGGCACAGTGCAAGCTTTCTTT. Its protein is CASSLLVGTVQAFF.